This T cell receptor (beta chain) was observed in a study of cytomegalovirus exposure and HLA in healthy donors. Study summary: Inside one of the first data releases sat about 85 million unique TCRs taken from HLA-typed donors. General observations from the study: With further analysis later on, most CMV-associated TCR beta chains appeared HLA-restricted. In a later analysis, parvovirus B19, influenza, CMV and Epstein-Barr virus appeared linked to several top co-occurrence clusters. Highly shared variants forming one cluster were likely a sequencing artifact.

Germline CDR1 and CDR2: SGHTA and FQGNSA. V was pared by 1 base and J by 1 base, with 7 bases between. This CDR3 is built from 15 residues. PCR amplification relied on 60 Vbeta primers (plus 13 Jbeta primers). Sequencing used immunoSEQ multiplex PCR; TCRdb keeps in-frame clones, though not all of them. This sample has 150,000 to 200,000 clones, with about 12% found just once. This clone was detected only once. What it recognizes is unknown. Input material: PBMCs. V and J are TRBV7-2 and TRBJ2-2, with unresolved D. The clonotype was recovered from a man aged 50 to 60 in good health and CMV-seropositive. The CDR3 protein is CASSLVAGNTGELFF. CDR3 DNA: TGTGCCAGCAGCTTAGTGGCAGGGAACACCGGGGAGCTGTTTTTT.